The 6 T cell receptor beta chains given below trace back to one sample, sequenced in a study of graft-versus-host responses after intestinal transplantation. No antigen is known for these receptors. TCRdb's copy holds only in-frame clones and misses some; the assay was immunoSEQ multiplex PCR. The sample has about 90,000 clones, approximately 90% seen once; the top ten hold approximately 0.3%. Source: unstimulated CD4+ T cells sorted from spleen or lymph node cells, taken before transplant. Every receptor here comes from a human donor who was the organ donor for an intestinal transplant.

This chain joins TRBV27 and TRBJ2-1; a weak D match, TRBD2 (6 bases). The CDR3 spans 15 residues. Germline CDR1 reads MNHEY; CDR2 reads SMNVEV (reference sequence). With 5 bases removed from V and 2 bases from J, the gap between germline ends came to 13 bases. Here the CDR3 reads CASSPERVPYNEQFF. The CDR3 bases are TGTGCCAGCAGTCCTGAGCGGGTCCCCTACAATGAGCAGTTCTTC.

Points on this clone: The CDR3 end shows no conserved phenylalanine or tryptophan, and so a read error is likely. The DNA is left out, because the CDR3 cannot be placed on it with certainty; the CDR3 is given as TCRdb lists it. The rearrangement links TRBV7-6 to TRBJ1-6; the table calls TRBD1, which could not be checked here. Germline-derived CDR1 and CDR2 are SGHVS and FNYEAQ. The CDR3 adds up to 13 amino acids, both ends counted. The CDR3 loop reads CASSLGVLRYRPH.

The chain uses TRBV5-1 and TRBJ2-1, with D perhaps TRBD2 (5 bases). The germline V gene has CDR1 SGHRS and CDR2 YFSETQ. V shed 0 bases and J shed 9 bases, with 16 bases lying between them. The CDR3 covers 15 residues. The CDR3 DNA sequence: TGCGCCAGCAGCTTGGGAGGAAGGGAGATTTCTGAGCAGTTCTTC. Translation gives CASSLGGREISEQFF.

The chain joins TRBV18 to TRBJ1-1, with D uncertain. This CDR3 is 13 amino acids long. In germline, CDR1 is KGHSH, CDR2 LQKENI. Trimming took 6 bases from V and 2 from J, leaving 10 bases between them. CDR3 bases: TGTGCCAGCTCCGGGAGAGCAAACACTGAAGCTTTCTTT. This sequence encodes CASSGRANTEAFF.

This chain links TRBV28 with TRBJ2-2, with TRBD1 matching 8 bases. Germline V gene sequence: CDR1 MDHEN, CDR2 SYDVKM. With V trimmed by 5 bases and J by 5 bases, 7 bases remained unmatched. The CDR3 extends over 15 amino acids. CDR3 DNA sequence: TGTGCCAGCAGTCTGGTTGGGGACAGGACCGGGGAGCTGTTTTTT. Its protein is CASSLVGDRTGELFF. Based on the CDR3 plus reference TRBV28 and TRBJ2-2, the full variable domain is DVKVTQSSRYLVKRTGEKVFLECVQDMDHENMFWYRQDPGLGLRLIYFSYDVKMKEKGDIPEGYSVSREKKERFSLILESASTNQTSMYLCASSLVGDRTGELFFGEGSRLTVL.

This clone was detected a few times. This chain connects TRBV28 to TRBJ2-3; maybe TRBD1 (6 bases). The CDR3 spans 17 residues. The germline V gene has CDR1 MDHEN and CDR2 SYDVKM. Trimming stripped 5 bases from V and 0 bases from J, with 18 bases between. The CDR3 nucleotides read TGTGCCAGCAGTCTCAAAACAGGGTACTGGAGCACAGATACGCAGTATTTT. The encoded protein is CASSLKTGYWSTDTQYF.